This T cell receptor (beta chain) was captured in a study of T cells after yellow fever vaccination. Study-wide points: Booster sampling recovered most clones from primary vaccination (96% CD4, approximately 90% CD8).

Template-switching 5'RACE yielded the TCR cDNA; a universal primer site and UMIs were added in the process. TCRdb itself ran the 5' RACE reads through MiXCR, one entry per CDR3 protein. There are about 630,000 distinct CDR3 sequences in the sample; roughly an eighth occur only once, and more than 12% lies in the top ten. This clonotype occurred a few times. The target antigen is unknown. The material sequenced was PBMCs, taken on the day of the yellow fever booster vaccination. The sequence came from a man aged 25-45 years who received the YFV17D yellow fever vaccine.

CDR3 DNA: TGTGCCAGCAGCCCCCAGACAGGGGACGGCTCACCCCTCCACTTT. Translation gives CASSPQTGDGSPLHF. The rearrangement uses TRBV9 and TRBJ1-6, with TRBD1 matching 8 bases. The trim removed 4 bases at V and 10 bases at J, leaving 10 bases unmatched. The CDR3 spans 15 residues. Germline CDR1 is SGDLS and CDR2 is YYNGEE. Full variable domain (remainder filled in from reference TRBV9 and TRBJ1-6): DSGVTQTPKHLITATGQRVTLRCSPRSGDLSVYWYQQSLDQGLQFLIQYYNGEERAKGNILERFSAQQFPDLHSELNLSSLELGDSALYFCASSPQTGDGSPLHFGNGTRLTVT.